The rows below give T cell receptor beta chains drawn from one sample of a study of Graves' ophthalmopathy and Graves' hyperthyroidism. Each CDR3 protein is one row after TCRdb ran MiXCR on the multiplex PCR reads. The table shows 600,000 to 950,000 distinct CDR3 sequences, with approximately 40% occurring only once. Sample: peripheral blood. The receptors were sampled from an adult man with Graves' ophthalmopathy. CDR3s include the opening cysteine and the closing phenylalanine or tryptophan. The D gene is left open where the match is weak. Where a row states a size, it is once, few, many or the class of an expanded clone; other rows omit it.

j_gene | abundance | d_gene | v_gene | CDR3aa | CDR3nt
TRBJ1-4 | NA | TRBD1 | TRBV11-2 | CASSSRGLNEKLFF | TGTGCCAGCAGCAGCAGGGGGCTCAATGAAAAACTGTTTTTT
TRBJ2-5 | few | NA | TRBV9 | CASSRGTPGETQYF | TGTGCCAGCAGCCGCGGGACCCCCGGGGAGACCCAGTACTTC
TRBJ1-6 | many | NA | TRBV9 | CASSVQEYNSPLHF | TGTGCCAGCAGCGTGCAGGAGTATAATTCACCCCTCCACTTT
TRBJ2-6 | many | NA | TRBV19 | CASKDKSGANVLTF | TGTGCCAGTAAAGACAAATCTGGGGCCAACGTCCTGACTTTC
TRBJ2-2 | few | NA | TRBV7-3 | CASSPIGGANTGELFF | TGTGCCAGCAGCCCCATTGGGGGAGCGAACACCGGGGAGCTGTTTTTT
TRBJ2-7 | few | TRBD2 | TRBV20-1 | CSAGASLLAGYYEQYF | TGCAGTGCTGGGGCCTCCTTACTAGCGGGATACTACGAGCAGTACTTC
TRBJ1-1 | NA | NA | TRBV29-1 | CSGGTNTEAFF | TGCAGCGGCGGGACGAACACTGAGGCTTTCTTT
TRBJ2-5 | NA | TRBD2 | TRBV25-1 | CARGLAGGPGETQYF | TGTGCCAGGGGACTAGCGGGGGGGCCTGGCGAGACCCAGTACTTC
TRBJ1-1 | NA | TRBD1 | TRBV20-1 | CSAPGGGTEAFF | TGCAGTGCTCCAGGGGGCGGCACTGAAGCTTTCTTT
TRBJ1-5 | many | TRBD1 | TRBV20-1 | CSARGGQGALEPQHF | TGCAGTGCTAGAGGGGGACAGGGGGCTTTGGAGCCCCAGCATTTT
TRBJ2-5 | NA | NA | TRBV7-2 | CASSLIYRVGETQYF | TGTGCCAGCAGCTTGATCTACAGGGTTGGGGAGACCCAGTACTTC
TRBJ1-5 | few | NA | TRBV7-2 | CASSLFGTYSNQPQHF | TGTGCCAGCAGCCTTTTCGGGACATACAGCAATCAGCCCCAGCATTTT
TRBJ1-1 | NA | TRBD1 | TRBV5-8 | CASSLLGRGRPNTEAFF | TGTGCCAGCAGCTTGCTGGGCAGGGGGCGGCCGAACACTGAAGCTTTCTTT
TRBJ2-2 | NA | NA | TRBV25-1 | CAWSVGRRNTGELFF | TGTGCCTGGAGTGTGGGCAGGAGGAACACCGGGGAGCTGTTTTTT
TRBJ1-4 | many | NA | TRBV15 | CATSREKGTNEKLFF | TGTGCCACCAGCAGAGAGAAGGGTACTAATGAAAAACTGTTTTTT
TRBJ2-7 | few | NA | TRBV12-3/TRBV12-4 | CASSPNPWVSYEQYF | TGTGCCAGCAGTCCTAATCCCTGGGTCTCCTACGAGCAGTACTTC
TRBJ1-5 | few | NA | TRBV9 | CASSPPGFSSNQPQHF | TGTGCCAGCTCACCACCGGGGTTTAGTAGCAATCAGCCCCAGCATTTT
TRBJ1-2 | few | NA | TRBV5-6 | CASSLARGWGGYTF | TGTGCCAGCAGCTTGGCAAGAGGTTGGGGTGGCTACACCTTC
TRBJ2-7 | NA | TRBD1 | TRBV29-1 | CSVSGQGVASEQYF | TGCAGCGTTTCGGGACAGGGGGTGGCGAGTGAGCAGTACTTC
TRBJ2-7 | NA | NA | TRBV11-2 | CASSFRGVSAYEQYF | TGTGCCAGCAGCTTCCGGGGTGTTTCGGCCTACGAGCAGTACTTC
TRBJ1-1 | NA | NA | TRBV7-9 | CVSSLEFFGGQDQAFF | TGTGTCAGCAGCTTAGAGTTTTTCGGTGGGCAGGATCAAGCTTTCTTT
TRBJ2-5 | many | TRBD2 | TRBV12-3/TRBV12-4 | CASSHTGTSGRETQYF | TGTGCCAGCAGCCACACAGGGACTAGCGGCAGGGAGACCCAGTACTTC
TRBJ2-7 | NA | NA | TRBV25-1 | CAISESGRGSYEQYF | TGTGCCATCAGTGAGTCGGGCAGGGGCTCCTACGAGCAGTACTTC
TRBJ1-4 | NA | NA | TRBV15 | CATSTGNEKLFF | TGTGCCACCAGCACAGGGAATGAAAAACTGTTTTTT
TRBJ1-4 | many | TRBD1 | TRBV10-3 | CAAGTGKTNEKLFF | TGTGCCGCAGGGACAGGGAAGACTAATGAAAAACTGTTTTTT
TRBJ1-1 | many | NA | TRBV15 | CATSRDLLGTEAFF | TGTGCCACCAGCAGAGATCTCCTCGGGACTGAAGCTTTCTTT
TRBJ1-2 | few | NA | TRBV2 | CASSSRDGSYGYTF | TGTGCCAGCAGCAGCCGGGACGGCTCCTATGGCTACACCTTC
TRBJ1-1 | NA | NA | TRBV29-1 | CSVEDLTGRGEAFF | TGCAGCGTTGAAGATCTTACGGGGCGGGGGGAAGCTTTCTTT
TRBJ2-5 | NA | NA | TRBV5-6 | CASSLWLIPPETQYF | TGTGCCAGCAGCTTATGGCTCATCCCCCCAGAGACCCAGTACTTC